This T cell receptor (beta chain) was sequenced for a study of breast tumors, draining lymph nodes, adjacent tissues. TCRdb itself ran the multiplex PCR reads through MiXCR, one entry per CDR3 protein. The sample holds about 89,000 distinct CDR3 sequences, roughly 29% seen once. Worth noting for this clonotype: The antigen is unknown.

The lymph nodes were axillary draining lymph nodes from breast cancer patients. Study conclusions and caveats: Luminal-like breast cancer showed significantly higher tumor–nontumor repertoire similarity than basal-like. Most tumor T cells seemingly derive from lymph node, then expand in tumor.

The CDR3 is 15 residues long. CDR1 is SGDLS, CDR2 YYNGEE, per germline. V lost 3 bases to trimming and J lost 7 bases, with 16 bases between them. The source is a female donor with breast cancer. Some clones in this sample may be carry-over from other donors' samples. Specimen: axillary lymph node tissue. The chain carries TRBV9 and TRBJ1-4; D not resolved. CDR3 DNA sequence: TGTGCCAGCAGCGGGTCCCCGGAGGGTGGTGAAAAACTGTTTTTT. Its translation: CASSGSPEGGEKLFF.